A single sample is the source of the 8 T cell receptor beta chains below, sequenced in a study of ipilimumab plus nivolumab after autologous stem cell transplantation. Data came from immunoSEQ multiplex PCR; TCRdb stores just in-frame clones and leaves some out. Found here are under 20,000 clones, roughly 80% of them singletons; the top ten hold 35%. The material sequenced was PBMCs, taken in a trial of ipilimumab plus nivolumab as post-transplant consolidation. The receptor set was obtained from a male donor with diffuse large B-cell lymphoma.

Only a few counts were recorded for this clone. The CDR3 sequence is CASSPTGGAFF. The CDR3 DNA reads TGTGCCAGCAGCCCCACCGGGGGGGCTTTCTTT. The gene calls are TRBV7-9 and TRBJ1-1; weak D call: TRBD1 (5 bases). The CDR3 loop spans 11 amino acids. Trimming removed 5 bases from V and 11 bases from J, with 12 bases in between. CDR1 SEHNR and CDR2 FQNEAQ come from the germline V gene (reference sequence).

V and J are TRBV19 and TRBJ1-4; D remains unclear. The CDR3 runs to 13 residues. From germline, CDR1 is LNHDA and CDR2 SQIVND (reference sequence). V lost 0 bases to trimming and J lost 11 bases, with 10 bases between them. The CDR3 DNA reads TGTGCCAGTAGTATAGAGGTGACCGGGAAACTGTTTTTT. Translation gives CASSIEVTGKLFF.

The CDR3 loop reads CSVGGSLDVNSGANVLTF. CDR3 nucleotides: TGCAGCGTTGGAGGATCGCTAGACGTTAACTCTGGGGCCAACGTCCTGACTTTC. The genes are TRBV29-1 and TRBJ2-6, with no clear D. Germline values: CDR1 SQVTM, CDR2 ANQGSEA. Deletions cut 4 bases from V and 0 bases from J, with 19 bases between. The CDR3 length is 18 residues.

CDR3 bases: TGTGCCAGCAGCCTTCGTTTGAGGGGCGCAGATACGCAGTATTTT. Amino acid sequence: CASSLRLRGADTQYF. The rearrangement links TRBV7-3 to TRBJ2-3; D may correspond to TRBD1 or TRBD2 (5 bases each). Germline assignment: CDR1 SGHTA and CDR2 FQGTGA. V was cut by 5 bases and J by 4 bases, with 16 bases left in between. The CDR3 totals 15 residues.

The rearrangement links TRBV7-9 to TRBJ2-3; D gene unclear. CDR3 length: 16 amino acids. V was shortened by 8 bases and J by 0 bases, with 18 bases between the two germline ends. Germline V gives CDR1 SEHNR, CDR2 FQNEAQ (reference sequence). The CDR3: CASDAGAGYSTDTQYF. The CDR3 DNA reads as TGTGCCAGCGATGCAGGAGCAGGCTATAGCACAGATACGCAGTATTTT.

The CDR3 spells CASMEGQAGAFF. In DNA form, the CDR3 reads TGTGCCAGCATGGAGGGACAGGCCGGCGCTTTCTTT. The J gene is TRBJ1-1, the V gene TRBV6-1; 8 bases are a match to TRBD1. This CDR3 region has 12 residues. V lost 7 bases to trimming and J lost 11 bases; unmatched junction nucleotides: 9. Per the germline V gene, CDR1 is MNHNS and CDR2 is SASEGT.

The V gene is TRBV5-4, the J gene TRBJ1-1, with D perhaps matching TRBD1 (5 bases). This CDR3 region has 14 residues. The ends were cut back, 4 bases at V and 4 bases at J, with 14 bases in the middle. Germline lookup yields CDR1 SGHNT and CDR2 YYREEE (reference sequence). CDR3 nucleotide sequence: TGTGCCAGCAGCCGCCCGGACATCGGCACTGAAGCTTTCTTT. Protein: CASSRPDIGTEAFF.

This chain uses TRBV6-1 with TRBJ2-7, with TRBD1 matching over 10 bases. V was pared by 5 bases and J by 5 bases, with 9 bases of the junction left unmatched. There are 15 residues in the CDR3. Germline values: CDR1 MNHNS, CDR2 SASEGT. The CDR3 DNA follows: TGTGCCAGCAGTCTCCGGTACGGACAGGGGGACGAGCAGTACTTC. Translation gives CASSLRYGQGDEQYF.